The present T cell receptor beta chain was sequenced within a study of blood T cell repertoires in COVID-19 (dated by TCRdb to 2019 to 2021). A note on the overall study: Samples from collaborators originated in the United States, Italy and Spain and spanned both the acute and convalescent phases of COVID-19. The sample metadata nearly always contained a de-identified subject ID, COVID-19 status, age in years and sex. Where available, HLA class I and class II types were obtained from metadata supplied by the sample provider rather than from assay-based typing. Samples were obtained from the ongoing ImmuneRACE study (first 160 participants) and from roughly 1,300 subjects provided by 6 global collaborators. A freely available public database, intended as a resource for researchers studying the immune response to SARS-CoV-2, is where the repertoires were released. Subjects who had been exposed to COVID-19, were actively infected with it, or had recovered from it provided the deeply sampled blood TCRbeta repertoires that made up the dataset. The material from the prospective study consisted of cDNA or gDNA derived from T cells, B-cell-depleted T cells, or PBMCs.

The immunoSEQ Assay, a bias-controlled multiplex PCR, was used to amplify TCRbeta CDR3 regions from genomic DNA. Regarding the original processing steps: Within the assay, amplification of reference gene primers was used to estimate how many nucleated cells each sample contained. To quantify the absolute abundance of each unique TCRbeta CDR3 rearrangement, sequence reads were collapsed and filtered. For each sample, productive Simpson clonality was calculated as the square root of Simpson's diversity index across productive rearrangements. Held by TCRdb, this immuneACCESS table contains in-frame sequences only and omits some clones. Under half of the omission traces to an unresolved V gene where checked; the cause of the rest is unknown. Clone size and V and J calls were adopted from that table, with D and trimming inferred from the DNA. The table for this sample lists some 270,000 clones; roughly 83% of them were counted only once. The top ten constitute about 6% of the sample.

The research as a whole found: Clinical and demographic metadata were provided uncurated, with the amount varying by source and participant.

The CDR3 contains 14 residues, cysteine and phenylalanine counted. Left in the record is the CDR3 DNA by itself, 42 bases read in frame from the first base. From a lookup of the germline V gene (reference sequence), CDR1 and CDR2 are SEHNR and FQNEAQ. V lost 1 base and J lost 3 bases; the stretch between them is 9 bases long. In Seattle, one collaborating source enrolled patients while the infection was active and tracked those patients longitudinally over the course of disease. Whole blood was collected in K2EDTA tubes by collaborating institutions according to the institutions' own protocols. For TCRbeta analysis, collaborator samples were shipped as frozen whole blood, as isolated PBMCs, or as DNA extracted from either sample type. Notes on this clone: The clone's antigen remains unknown. No base quality values were provided; no much bigger clone lies one nucleotide off.

The TCR comes from a woman aged 80 or older with COVID-19, enrolled during active disease. Input material: peripheral blood. This chain joins TRBV7-9 to TRBJ1-1, with the D segment identity uncertain. The bases are TGTGCCAGCAGCTTAGGGGCAACACACACTGAAGCTTTCTTT. It specifies CASSLGATHTEAFF.